This is a list of T cell receptor beta chains from one sample in a study of post-analysis software for immune sequencing data. Each CDR3 protein gets one entry after TCRdb re-called the PCR reads with MiXCR. The data contain approximately 730,000 distinct CDR3 sequences, 46% of them seen just once; the ten biggest clones take up roughly 5.2%. The specimen sequenced was blood. Receptors were obtained from a girl aged 5-17 years with multiple sclerosis. The CDR3 runs from the conserved cysteine through the conserved F or W. The D gene is left open where the match is weak. For some rows the clone size is stated as once, few or many, or as a class when expanded; others skip it.

abundance | j_gene | d_gene | v_gene | CDR3nt | CDR3aa
. | TRBJ1-1 | . | TRBV10-3 | TGTGCCATCAGGGACCTCGGGAACACTGAAGCTTTCTTT | CAIRDLGNTEAFF
few | TRBJ2-5 | TRBD2 | TRBV27 | TGTGCCAGCAGCGTTAGCGCGGGAGGGCCACAAGAGACCCAGTACTTC | CASSVSAGGPQETQYF
. | TRBJ2-5 | TRBD2 | TRBV4-1 | TGCGCCAGCAGCCAAGAGGGAGCGGGAGCGTTGGAGACCCAGTACTTC | CASSQEGAGALETQYF
. | TRBJ2-3 | TRBD2 | TRBV14 | TGTGCCAGCAGCATAAGGACTAGCGGGAGCGATACGCAGTATTTT | CASSIRTSGSDTQYF
. | TRBJ2-3 | . | TRBV28 | TGTGCCAGCAGGTTCCCCTCAAACTCCGGGACCACAGATACGCAGTATTTT | CASRFPSNSGTTDTQYF
. | TRBJ2-1 | TRBD1 | TRBV5-4 | TGTGCCAGCCTCCCCCAGGGGGCATCCTACAATGAGCAGTTCTTC | CASLPQGASYNEQFF
. | TRBJ2-3 | TRBD2 | TRBV12-3/TRBV12-4 | TGTGCCAGCAGTTTACGGACTAGCGGTCACACAGATACGCAGTATTTT | CASSLRTSGHTDTQYF
. | TRBJ2-1 | . | TRBV10-3 | TGTGCCATCAGTGCCTCGACTGGTAGCAATGAGCAGTTCTTC | CAISASTGSNEQFF
. | TRBJ2-1 | . | TRBV7-9 | TGTGCCAGCAGCCCTATGGGCAATGAGCAGTTCTTC | CASSPMGNEQFF
few | TRBJ2-3 | TRBD2 | TRBV5-6 | TGTGCCAGCAGACGGGGACTAGCGGGTAGCACAGATACGCAGTATTTT | CASRRGLAGSTDTQYF
few | TRBJ2-6 | . | TRBV6-5 | TGTGCCAGCAGGAAAACTCCAAGCTCTGGGGCCAACGTCCTGACTTTC | CASRKTPSSGANVLTF
. | TRBJ2-1 | . | TRBV9 | TGTGCCAGCGGCGTACGAGACTCACCCTACAATGAGCAGTTCTTC | CASGVRDSPYNEQFF
few | TRBJ2-1 | TRBD1 | TRBV2 | TGTGCCAGCCGGGACAGGGACTACAATGAGCAGTTCTTC | CASRDRDYNEQFF
. | TRBJ2-1 | . | TRBV20-1 | TGCAGTGCTAGAACTACTCTAGCGTATGAGCAGTTCTTC | CSARTTLAYEQFF
. | TRBJ2-7 | . | TRBV7-3 | TGTGCCAGCAGCTTATCAGGGGGGGAATCGGGGGAGCAGTACTTC | CASSLSGGESGEQYF
. | TRBJ1-2 | . | TRBV2 | TGTGCCAGCACCAAGAGGTTTAACTATGGCTACACCTTC | CASTKRFNYGYTF
few | TRBJ2-1 | . | TRBV2 | TGTGCCACGACAACGGAGGGCCGGTTCCATGAGCAGTTCTTC | CATTTEGRFHEQFF
. | TRBJ1-2 | TRBD1 | TRBV24-1 | TGTGCCACCAGTGATTCCGACAGGGCTGGTGGCTACACCTTC | CATSDSDRAGGYTF
few | TRBJ2-1 | . | TRBV20-1 | TGCAGTGCTAGATCGCAACCTTTCGCTTTCTCCTACAATGAGCAGTTCTTC | CSARSQPFAFSYNEQFF
. | TRBJ2-3 | . | TRBV10-3 | TGTGCCACCCACGGCGGACTCAGCACAGATACGCAGTATTTT | CATHGGLSTDTQYF
few | TRBJ1-4 | . | TRBV15 | TGTGCCACCAAACCCTCAACTAATGAAAAACTGTTTTTT | CATKPSTNEKLFF
. | TRBJ2-1 | . | TRBV29-1 | TGCAGCGTTGAAGATATAGAGAGGGGGTCCTACAATGAGCAGTTCTTC | CSVEDIERGSYNEQFF
few | TRBJ1-1 | TRBD1 | TRBV6-6 | TGTGCCAGCAGTCTACTACAGGGGGAAGCTTTCTTT | CASSLLQGEAFF
. | TRBJ2-3 | . | TRBV18 | TGTGCCAGCTCCCCATCGGGACGGAGCCTCAGCACAGATACGCAGTATTTT | CASSPSGRSLSTDTQYF
. | TRBJ2-1 | . | TRBV29-1 | TGCAGCGTTGGAAGGGTATACAATGAGCAGTTCTTC | CSVGRVYNEQFF
. | TRBJ1-2 | . | TRBV24-1 | TGTGCCACCAGTGACCCCCGGGGGCCTAACTATGGCTACACCTTC | CATSDPRGPNYGYTF
. | TRBJ2-7 | TRBD2 | TRBV6-2/TRBV6-3 | TGTGCCAGCATTTTCCGGCGGGGGACCTACGAGCAGTACTTC | CASIFRRGTYEQYF
. | TRBJ2-3 | TRBD2 | TRBV7-3 | TGTGCCAGCAGCTCGACTAGCGGGACAACAGATACGCAGTATTTT | CASSSTSGTTDTQYF